Sequencing of this T cell receptor beta chain was carried out in a study of beta chain features in type 1 diabetes. This clone was seen more than once but under ten times. The sample carries other DNA sequences with the same CDR3. Germline V CDR1 and CDR2: LNHDA, SQIVND (reference sequence). Trimming shortened V by 7 bases and J by 2 bases, and 12 bases separated the two germline ends. CDR3 size: 14 residues. Per donor, one heparinised blood draw averaged roughly 120 mL. Every bit of the isolated RNA underwent reverse transcription, so sequencing read expressed TCRB transcripts. Libraries were prepared by immunoSEQ multiplex PCR; TCRdb keeps only in-frame clonotypes and omits some of them. The table shows about 180,000 clones, with less than 15% occurring only once.

The source is a woman aged 18-29 years in good health. The chain has TRBV19 and TRBJ1-5, with D maybe TRBD1 (5 bases). The source material was central memory CD4+ T cells from blood. The CDR3 sequence: CASNRGEGNQPQHF. The CDR3 DNA is TGTGCCAGTAATAGGGGTGAAGGCAATCAGCCCCAGCATTTT.